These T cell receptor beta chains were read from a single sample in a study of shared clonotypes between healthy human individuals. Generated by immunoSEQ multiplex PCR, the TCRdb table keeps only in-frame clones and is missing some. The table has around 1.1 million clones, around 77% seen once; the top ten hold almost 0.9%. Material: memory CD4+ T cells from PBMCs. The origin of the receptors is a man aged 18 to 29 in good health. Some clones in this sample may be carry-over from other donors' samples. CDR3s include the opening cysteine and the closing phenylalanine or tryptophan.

CASSKGGTTRGTDTQYF TRBV21-1
CASSTGQGEGYTF TRBV18
CASSYSRENRNEQFF TRBV6-5
CTSSQIPGGTSGFVLGTDTQYF TRBV1
CASSEFSVLAQYF TRBV5-4
CAWSNRIFYNEQFF TRBV30
CASSQGRGNTGELFF TRBV7-2
CASRPGTGNPHGYTF TRBV19
CASSSRVRTEAFF TRBV9
CASSSGVPGQFF TRBV28
CAISRGTGIYEQYF TRBV10-3
CASSPGLAGAHRCEQFF TRBV18
CASSPYRTGGSEKLFF TRBV27
CASSPSLAGDNEQYF TRBV18
CASSEQGGAYNEQFF TRBV6-1
CASSPRTGTNYGYTF TRBV7-2
CASSLRLWASEQYF TRBV7-2
CASRAPTGNQETQYF TRBV2
CASSLVKSTEAFF TRBV5-6
CASSLPGTGIQETQYF TRBV5-4
CASSLGMGNQPQHF TRBV5-6
CASRGNPTNSPLHF TRBV2
CASSQEPGQGFYEQYF TRBV4-1
CASSHTDSSNQPQHF TRBV7-8
CASSRIGTGSSYEQYF TRBV4-1
CSVVPGTQETQYF TRBV29-1